The clone carrying this TCR beta chain was counted ten times or more. What it binds is not known. The data belong to a study of T cells in Graves' hyperthyroidism and ophthalmopathy. CDR1 is MNHNS and CDR2 is SASEGT in the germline V gene. Trimming took 7 bases from V and 2 from J, leaving 15 bases between them. This CDR3 is 14 amino acids long. Graves' hyperthyroidism without ophthalmopathy progression within 18 months was termed stable. The study based diagnoses on clinical symptoms, serum thyroxine and TRAb, thyroid ultrasound and orbital computed tomography. Amplified regions were TCR beta CDR3 sequences from RNA transcripts. During a first-round RT-PCR of the TCR CDR3, the HTBI primer set was used. One entry per CDR3 protein results from TCRdb running MiXCR on the multiplex PCR reads. The table lists under 450,000 distinct CDR3 sequences, 15% to 17% of them singletons. Regarding the study as a whole: In blood, most of the thyroid clonotypes expanded above 0.001 were also present.

This sequence was found in a woman aged 18 to 35 with Graves' hyperthyroidism. The specimen sequenced was blood. V and J are TRBV6-1 and TRBJ2-7, with D maybe TRBD2 (5 bases). As DNA, the CDR3 is TGTGCCAGCACCCGGGGTCCGGGTCCCTACGAGCAGTACTTC. The encoded protein is CASTRGPGPYEQYF.